This T cell receptor beta chain is from a study of T cell repertoires in cytomegalovirus infection. Background on the study: Indicated by public TCR beta signatures were CMV infection and matching HLA type.

A single record per CDR3 protein comes from TCRdb applying MiXCR to the reads. The sample has 490,000 or so distinct CDR3 sequences, approximately 10% seen once. Study-level findings and limits: Ex vivo responses were dominated by HLA-C-restricted CMV-specific TCR beta clonotypes. Carriage of CMV together with the relevant HLA was identifiable through cumulative public TCR beta family frequency.

Comment on this clonotype: The antigen is undetermined. This may come from a read error, since a much larger clone is one base off.

Germline lookup yields CDR1 SGHTA and CDR2 FQGNSA. V was clipped by 3 bases and J by 2 bases, with 23 bases between them. CDR3 size: 19 residues. Input material: PBMCs. This sequence originates from a human donor in good health (CMV status not recorded). Some clones in this sample may be carry-over from other donors' samples. The V gene is TRBV7-2, the J gene TRBJ1-3; maybe TRBD1 (6 bases). CDR3 DNA: TGTGCCAGCAGCTTCTCGCCGGTGGGGGGGCGCCGGGCTGGAAACACCATATATTTT. It yields the protein CASSFSPVGGRRAGNTIYF.